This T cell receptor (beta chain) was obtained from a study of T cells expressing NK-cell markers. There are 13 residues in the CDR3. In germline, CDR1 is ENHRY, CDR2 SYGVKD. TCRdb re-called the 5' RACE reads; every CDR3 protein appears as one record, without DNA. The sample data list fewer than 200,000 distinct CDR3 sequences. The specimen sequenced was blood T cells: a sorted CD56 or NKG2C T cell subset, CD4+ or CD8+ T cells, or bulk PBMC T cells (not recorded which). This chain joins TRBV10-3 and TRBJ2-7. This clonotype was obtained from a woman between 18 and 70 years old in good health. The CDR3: CAISELGPYEQYF.